These 27 T cell receptor beta chains originate from one sample sequenced in a study of cytomegalovirus exposure and HLA in healthy donors. This PCR relied on a set of 60 Vbeta primers and 13 Jbeta primers. Some clones are missing from TCRdb's copy, which holds only in-frame ones; the method was immunoSEQ multiplex PCR. This table holds roughly 96,000 clones, under 85% found once. Sequenced material: PBMCs. Receptor source: a female donor in good health and CMV-seropositive.

The V gene is TRBV7-2, the J gene TRBJ2-5, with 15 bases matching TRBD2. With V trimmed by 6 bases and J by 2 bases, 1 base remained unmatched. This CDR3 comprises 15 residues. The germline V gene has CDR1 SGHTA and CDR2 FQGNSA. CDR3 bases: TGTGCCAGCAGGGGGACTAGCGGGAGGCAAGAGACCCAGTACTTC. Protein sequence: CASRGTSGRQETQYF.

This clone was counted a single time. V and J are TRBV5-1 and TRBJ1-1; 7 nucleotides line up with TRBD1. The trim removed 2 bases at V and 3 bases at J, leaving 7 bases unmatched. Germline values: CDR1 SGHRS, CDR2 YFSETQ. CDR3 length equals 15 residues. As DNA, the CDR3 is TGCGCCAGCAGCTTCTCCACAGGGGCAGACACTGAAGCTTTCTTT. It encodes CASSFSTGADTEAFF.

V and J are TRBV30 and TRBJ1-4, with 9 bases that match TRBD1. The CDR3 consists of 14 residues. The V gene's germline CDR1 is GTSNPN and CDR2 SVGIG (reference sequence). DNA for the CDR3: TGTGCTTACGGCCCTGGACAGGGGTTTGAAAAACTGTTTTTT. Protein product: CAYGPGQGFEKLFF.

This clone turned up a few times. This chain joins TRBV6-5 and TRBJ1-5; a possible D gene is TRBD1 (6 bases). Trimming left V 5 bases short and J 7 bases short, with 15 bases between. The CDR3 contains 14 residues. Germline V lookup: CDR1 MNHEY, CDR2 SVGAGI. CDR3 region: CASSTGAGVQPQHF. For the CDR3, the DNA is TGTGCCAGCAGTACTGGGGCAGGGGTCCAGCCCCAGCATTTT.

The CDR3 region is CASSVGRGNSPLHF. CDR3 nucleotide sequence: TGTGCCAGCAGTGTAGGCAGGGGTAATTCACCCCTCCACTTT. The chain is built from TRBV2 and TRBJ1-6, with a weak D call TRBD1 (6 bases). In germline, CDR1 is SNHLY, CDR2 FYNNEI. This CDR3 is built from 14 residues. V was trimmed by 4 bases and J by 6 bases, leaving 10 bases between them. Filled out from reference TRBV2 and TRBJ1-6, the complete variable domain reads EPEVTQTPSHQVTQMGQEVILRCVPISNHLYFYWYRQILGQKVEFLVSFYNNEISEKSEIFDDQFSVERPDGSNFTLKIRSTKLEDSAMYFCASSVGRGNSPLHFGNGTRLTVT.

This clone came up a few times. The chain is built from TRBV7-9 and TRBJ2-7; 8 bases map to TRBD2. Per the germline V gene, CDR1 is SEHNR and CDR2 is FQNEAQ (reference sequence). The CDR3 length is 16 residues. V was clipped by 3 bases and J by 3 bases; unmatched bases: 10. The CDR3: CASSFPPGGIYYEQYF. CDR3 coding DNA: TGTGCCAGCAGCTTCCCCCCGGGGGGGATCTACTACGAGCAGTACTTC.

The chain uses TRBV4-2 and TRBJ2-5; 7 bases align to TRBD1. J was trimmed by 6 bases and V by 0 bases; bases with no gene match: 19. This CDR3 is 19 amino acids long. Germline assignment: CDR1 LGHNA and CDR2 YNFKEQ. Written as DNA, the CDR3 is TGTGCCAGCAGCCAAGAAGTTCCGCGTGGACAGGCCGCCCTACAGACCCAGTACTTC. Translating it yields CASSQEVPRGQAALQTQYF.

V is TRBV18 and J is TRBJ2-7, with TRBD1 matching 7 bases. Germline V gives CDR1 KGHSH, CDR2 LQKENI. With 5 bases clipped from V and 6 bases from J, the junction kept 10 bases outside the gene matches. The CDR3 loop spans 14 amino acids. CDR3 bases: TGTGCCAGCTCATTACAGACAGGGCTTGGCGAGCAGTACTTC. Translating it yields CASSLQTGLGEQYF.

The chain combines TRBV6-1 with TRBJ2-5; 9 nucleotides agree with TRBD1. The CDR3 has 16 amino acids. CDR1 and CDR2 (germline): MNHNS, SASEGT. The V and J ends lost 4 bases and 1 base, in that order; junction bases with no gene match: 7. In DNA, the CDR3 is TGTGCCAGCAGTGGGAGGGGGACAGGGTTCCAAGAGACCCAGTACTTC. Amino acids: CASSGRGTGFQETQYF.

This rearrangement joins TRBV18 to TRBJ1-4; no definite D call. V was trimmed by 6 bases and J by 7 bases, leaving 12 bases between them. The CDR3 is made up of 13 amino acids. Germline CDR1 is KGHSH and CDR2 is LQKENI. CDR3 DNA: TGTGCCAGCTCGGAGGGTAGCGGTGAAAAACTGTTTTTT. Translation gives CASSEGSGEKLFF.

The rearrangement uses TRBV19 and TRBJ2-7; the match to TRBD1 covers 11 bases. The CDR3 covers 12 residues. CDR1 is LNHDA, CDR2 SQIVND, per germline (reference sequence). V lost 6 bases to trimming and J lost 8 bases; unmatched junction nucleotides: 3. In nucleotides, the CDR3 is TGTGCCAGTAGGGGACAGGGGGTGAAGCAGTACTTC. Protein product: CASRGQGVKQYF. The entire variable domain, with the rest obtained from reference TRBV19 and TRBJ2-7, is as follows: DGGITQSPKYLFRKEGQNVTLSCEQNLNHDAMYWYRQDPGQGLRLIYYSQIVNDFQKGDIAEGYSVSREKKESFPLTVTSAQKNPTAFYLCASRGQGVKQYFGPGTRLTVT.

This clone has a handful of counts. The rearrangement uses TRBV4-3 and TRBJ1-1; 9 nucleotides agree with TRBD1. Losses at the gene ends were 4 bases for V and 1 base for J; bases not matched to a gene: 7. Germline V lookup: CDR1 LGHNA, CDR2 YSLEER. The CDR3 has 16 amino acids. The CDR3: CASSPVGQGGNTEAFF. CDR3 nucleotides: TGCGCCAGCAGCCCGGTGGGACAGGGAGGGAACACTGAAGCTTTCTTT.

This clone was counted only a few times. J is TRBJ2-2 and V is TRBV30; D might be TRBD1 (5 bases). Trimming stripped 4 bases from V and 6 bases from J, with 15 bases between. CDR3 length equals 14 residues. CDR1 and CDR2 (germline): GTSNPN, SVGIG (reference sequence). Written as DNA, the CDR3 is TGTGCCTGGAATCAGGGTACGGTCTCCGGGGAGCTGTTTTTT. This translates into CAWNQGTVSGELFF.

The V and J genes are TRBV30 and TRBJ2-1; D might be TRBD2 (6 bases). Trimming took off 2 bases at V and 0 bases at J, with 11 bases between the two ends. Germline V gives CDR1 GTSNPN, CDR2 SVGIG (reference sequence). The CDR3 is 15 residues long. The CDR3 is CAWSLGRISYNEQFF. As DNA, the CDR3 is TGTGCCTGGAGTCTCGGGAGAATCTCCTACAATGAGCAGTTCTTC. The whole variable domain, remainder taken from reference TRBV30 and TRBJ2-1, is SQTIHQWPATLVQPVGSPLSLECTVEGTSNPNLYWYRQAAGRGLQLLFYSVGIGQISSEVPQNLSASRPQDRQFILSSKKLLLSDSGFYLCAWSLGRISYNEQFFGPGTRLTVL.

The chain links TRBV7-2 to TRBJ2-7; TRBD2 agrees at 9 bases. This CDR3 has 15 residues. The germline V gene encodes CDR1 SGHTA and CDR2 FQGNSA. J gave up 3 bases and V 5 bases, and 8 bases lay outside the gene matches. The CDR3 nucleotides read TGTGCCAGCAGCCTAAGGGCGGGGGGGATCTACGAGCAGTACTTC. It specifies CASSLRAGGIYEQYF.

The gene calls are TRBV28 and TRBJ2-3, with a weak D call TRBD1 (5 bases). Per germline, CDR1 MDHEN and CDR2 SYDVKM. V was shortened by 4 bases and J by 2 bases, with 16 bases between the two germline ends. This CDR3 region has 16 residues. In DNA form, the CDR3 reads TGTGCCAGCAGTTCCAGGGATTTTACATTCACAGATACGCAGTATTTT. It codes for CASSSRDFTFTDTQYF.

This chain connects TRBV7-3 to TRBJ2-1; 10 positions match TRBD2. CDR3 length: 14 residues. Germline loops: CDR1 SGHTA, CDR2 FQGTGA. J gave up 5 bases and V 5 bases, and 3 bases lay outside the gene matches. Written as DNA, the CDR3 is TGTGCCAGCAGCCCTGGACTAGCGGACAATGAGCAGTTCTTC. It specifies CASSPGLADNEQFF.

The gene calls are TRBV28 and TRBJ2-7; 10 bases agree with TRBD2. V shed 4 bases and J 4 bases; nucleotides not matched to a gene: 7. Germline-derived CDR1 and CDR2 are MDHEN and SYDVKM. The CDR3 extends over 15 amino acids. CDR3 nucleotides: TGTGCCAGCAGTTCTCTAGCGGGAGTCCAATACGAGCAGTACTTC. This gives the protein CASSSLAGVQYEQYF.

The chain links TRBV5-1 to TRBJ2-5; 8 bases are shared with TRBD1. V shed 2 bases, J shed 5 bases, and the junction held 5 bases outside the gene matches. CDR3 size: 14 residues. Looked up from germline, CDR1 is SGHRS and CDR2 is YFSETQ. The CDR3 here is CASSLQQGEETQYF. CDR3 nucleotides: TGCGCCAGCAGCTTACAACAGGGGGAGGAGACCCAGTACTTC.

The chain employs TRBV2 and TRBJ1-1; D not certain. In germline, CDR1 is SNHLY, CDR2 FYNNEI. This CDR3 is 14 amino acids long. V was shortened by 6 bases and J by 1 base, with 12 bases between the two germline ends. In nucleotides, the CDR3 is TGTGCCAGCAGGCCCTTCGGAGCGAACACTGAAGCTTTCTTT. Encoded protein: CASRPFGANTEAFF.

The genes are TRBV28 and TRBJ1-1; D not certain. Germline CDR1 MDHEN, CDR2 SYDVKM. This CDR3 has 16 residues. The V end lost 6 bases, the J end lost 1 base, and 18 bases lay between the germline ends. The CDR3 sequence is CASSSQAHYPNTEAFF. The DNA for the CDR3 is TGTGCCAGCAGCAGCCAGGCCCATTATCCGAACACTGAAGCTTTCTTT.

The chain links TRBV9 to TRBJ2-2, with 14 bases matching TRBD2. Germline trimming cut 5 bases from V and 7 bases from J; bases unmatched to any gene: 16. The germline gives CDR1 SGDLS, CDR2 YYNGEE. The CDR3 spans 19 residues. CDR3 DNA sequence: TGTGCCAGCAGTAAATCACTTCCGGGACTAGCGGGAGAATACGGGGAGCTGTTTTTT. Its translation is CASSKSLPGLAGEYGELFF.

The chain couples TRBV7-2 to TRBJ2-7; D unresolved. V lost 2 bases and J lost 0, with 11 bases in between. Germline CDR1 and CDR2: SGHTA and FQGNSA. The length of the CDR3 is 15 residues. The CDR3 DNA is TGTGCCAGCAGCTTACAAACGACTGTCTCCTACGAGCAGTACTTC. Encoded protein: CASSLQTTVSYEQYF.

The rearrangement uses TRBV5-4 and TRBJ2-7; 7 bases are shared with TRBD2. Germline V gene data show CDR1 as SGHNT and CDR2 as YYREEE (reference sequence). V was pared by 4 bases and J by 3 bases, with 16 bases of the junction left unmatched. The CDR3 extends over 17 amino acids. In DNA, the CDR3 is TGTGCCAGCAGCCTGGGTACGGGGGGTATTCCCAACTACGAGCAGTACTTC. Translating it yields CASSLGTGGIPNYEQYF. Looking up the rest from reference TRBV5-4 and TRBJ2-7 gives the full variable domain: ETGVTQSPTHLIKTRGQQVTLRCSSQSGHNTVSWYQQALGQGPQFIFQYYREEENGRGNFPPRFSGLQFPNYSSELNVNALELDDSALYLCASSLGTGGIPNYEQYFGPGTRLTVT.

The gene calls are TRBV6-5 and TRBJ1-1; the D is unclear. Germline values: CDR1 MNHEY, CDR2 SVGAGI. The ends were cut back, 4 bases at V and 5 bases at J, with 11 bases in the middle. The CDR3 contains 13 residues. The CDR3 DNA follows: TGTGCCAGCAGTTTCCCTGGGAGGACTGAAGCTTTCTTT. Protein product: CASSFPGRTEAFF.

V is TRBV19 and J is TRBJ2-2, with 8 positions matching TRBD1. V lost 6 bases to trimming and J lost 5 bases; unmatched junction nucleotides: 5. Germline CDR1 is LNHDA and CDR2 is SQIVND (reference sequence). The CDR3 sequence is 14 residues long. The CDR3 sequence is CASRANRGTGELFF. CDR3 DNA sequence: TGTGCCAGTAGGGCCAACAGGGGGACCGGGGAGCTGTTTTTT.

This chain connects TRBV4-2 to TRBJ1-1; 7 nucleotides match TRBD1. There are 16 residues in the CDR3. V lost 3 bases, J lost 9 bases, and 16 bases stayed unmatched. Per germline, CDR1 LGHNA and CDR2 YNFKEQ. DNA of the CDR3: TGTGCCAGCAGCCATGAAATAAGGGGGACAGCGAGGAAAGCTTTCTTT. Protein product: CASSHEIRGTARKAFF.